This entry features one T cell receptor beta chain sequence. Its antigen is still unknown. The entry originates in a study of metastatic and nonmetastatic thyroid tumors. About the research overall: Malignant and benign thyroid patients had repertoires compared in peripheral blood and tumor or nodule tissue.

The CDR3 sequence is 16 residues long. V lost 0 bases and J 5 bases, leaving 19 bases between the germline ends. From germline, CDR1 is DFQATT and CDR2 SNEGSKA (reference sequence). Study-level results: It was reportedly found that TCR beta diversity was significantly higher in malignant thyroid tumors than in benign nodules, a difference seen in both blood and tumor samples.

None of the patients had undergone any treatment ahead of thyroid surgery. In the authors' workflow: To classify distant metastasis in papillary thyroid cancer, a model was built from CDR3 differences across clinicopathological groups. TCRdb used MiXCR to call clones anew from the PCR reads. TCRdb, not the original authors, processed these V and J calls. Counted here are 35,000 to 50,000 clones, 20% to 25% occurring once; the ten biggest clones make up roughly 15%. This chain joins TRBV20-1 and TRBJ1-1; a possible D gene is TRBD1 (5 bases). Sequencing input: tumor tissue. This TCR came from a female donor with papillary thyroid cancer or a benign thyroid nodule (not recorded which). Some clones in this sample may be carry-over from other donors' samples. CDR3 region: CSAREGPRGARTEAFF. CDR3 DNA: TGCAGTGCTAGAGAAGGCCCGCGAGGGGCGCGGACTGAAGCTTTCTTT.